This TCR beta chain was sequenced for a study of graft-versus-host responses after intestinal transplantation. The repertoire was sequenced with immunoSEQ multiplex PCR; TCRdb's copy has only in-frame clones and lacks some. Of roughly 50,000 clones in the sample, about nine tenths were seen once. The CDR3 is 16 residues long. The study, taken as a whole, reports: Recipient bone marrow held GvH clones, some seen earlier in ileum or blood.

Comments on this clone: No antigen is known for it.

The sequence was collected from a human donor who was the organ donor for an intestinal transplant. The sequenced sample was unstimulated CD4+ T cells sorted from spleen or lymph node cells, obtained before transplant. This sequence joins TRBV21-1 and TRBJ2-7; the tabulated D call, TRBD2, remains unverified against the DNA. TRBV21-1 is a pseudogene locus. The CDR3 DNA reads TGTGCCAGCAGCAAAGGAGGGGCTAAACGGGGGAACGAGCAGTACTTC. It specifies CASSKGGAKRGNEQYF.